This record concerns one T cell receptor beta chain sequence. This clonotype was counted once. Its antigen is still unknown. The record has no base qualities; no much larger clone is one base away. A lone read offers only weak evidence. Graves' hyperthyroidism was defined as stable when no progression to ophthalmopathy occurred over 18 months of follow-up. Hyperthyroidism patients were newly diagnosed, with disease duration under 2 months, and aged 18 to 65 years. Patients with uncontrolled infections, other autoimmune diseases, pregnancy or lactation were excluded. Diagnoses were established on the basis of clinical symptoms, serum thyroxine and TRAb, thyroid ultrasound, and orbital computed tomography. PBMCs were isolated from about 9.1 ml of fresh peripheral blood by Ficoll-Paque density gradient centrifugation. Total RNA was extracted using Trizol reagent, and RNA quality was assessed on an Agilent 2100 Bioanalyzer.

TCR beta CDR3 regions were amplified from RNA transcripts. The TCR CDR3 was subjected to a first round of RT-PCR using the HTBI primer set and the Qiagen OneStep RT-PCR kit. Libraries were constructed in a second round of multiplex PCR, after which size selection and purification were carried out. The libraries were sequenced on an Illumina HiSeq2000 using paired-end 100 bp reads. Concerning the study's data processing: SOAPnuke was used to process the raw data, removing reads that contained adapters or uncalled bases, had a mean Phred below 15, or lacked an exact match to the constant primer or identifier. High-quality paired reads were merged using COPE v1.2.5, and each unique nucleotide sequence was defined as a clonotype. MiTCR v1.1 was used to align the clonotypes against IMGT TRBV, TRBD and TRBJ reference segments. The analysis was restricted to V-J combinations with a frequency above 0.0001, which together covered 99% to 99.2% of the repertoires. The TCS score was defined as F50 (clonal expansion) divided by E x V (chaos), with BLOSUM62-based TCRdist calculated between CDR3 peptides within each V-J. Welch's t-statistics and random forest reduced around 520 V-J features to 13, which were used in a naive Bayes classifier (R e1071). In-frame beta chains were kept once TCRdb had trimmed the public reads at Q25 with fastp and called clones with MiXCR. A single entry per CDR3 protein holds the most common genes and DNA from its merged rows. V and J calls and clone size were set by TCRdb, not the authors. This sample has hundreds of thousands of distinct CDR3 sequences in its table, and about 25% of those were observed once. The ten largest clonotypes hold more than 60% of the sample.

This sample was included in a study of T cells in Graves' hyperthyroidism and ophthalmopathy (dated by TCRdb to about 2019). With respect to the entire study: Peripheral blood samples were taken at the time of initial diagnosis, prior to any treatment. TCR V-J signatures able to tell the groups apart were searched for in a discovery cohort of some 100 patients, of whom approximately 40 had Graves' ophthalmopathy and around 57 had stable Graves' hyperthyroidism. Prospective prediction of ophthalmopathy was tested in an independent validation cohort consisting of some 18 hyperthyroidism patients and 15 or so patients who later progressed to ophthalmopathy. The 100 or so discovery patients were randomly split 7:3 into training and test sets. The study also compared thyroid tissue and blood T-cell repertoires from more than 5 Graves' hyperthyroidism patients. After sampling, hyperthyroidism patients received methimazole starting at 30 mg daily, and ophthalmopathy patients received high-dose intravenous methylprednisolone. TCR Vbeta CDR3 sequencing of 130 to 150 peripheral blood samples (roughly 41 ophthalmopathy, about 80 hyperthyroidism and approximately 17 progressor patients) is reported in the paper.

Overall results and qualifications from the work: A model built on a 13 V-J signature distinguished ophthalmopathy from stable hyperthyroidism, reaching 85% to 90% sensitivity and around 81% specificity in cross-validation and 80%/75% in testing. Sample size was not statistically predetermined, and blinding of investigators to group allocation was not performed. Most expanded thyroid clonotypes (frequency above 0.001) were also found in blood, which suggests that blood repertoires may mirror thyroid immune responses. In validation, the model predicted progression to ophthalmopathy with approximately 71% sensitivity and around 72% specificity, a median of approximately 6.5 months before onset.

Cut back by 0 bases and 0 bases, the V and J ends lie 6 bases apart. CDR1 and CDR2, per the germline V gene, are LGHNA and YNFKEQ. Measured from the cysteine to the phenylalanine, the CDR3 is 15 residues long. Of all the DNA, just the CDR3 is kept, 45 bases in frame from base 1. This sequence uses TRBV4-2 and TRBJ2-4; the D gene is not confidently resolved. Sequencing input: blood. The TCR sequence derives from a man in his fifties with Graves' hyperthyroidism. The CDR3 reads CASSQETIAKNIQYF. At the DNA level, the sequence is TGTGCCAGCAGCCAAGAGACAATAGCCAAAAACATTCAGTACTTC.